This T cell receptor beta chain was profiled in a study of blood T cells in healthy people across ages. Using a J-beta primer mix together with a sample-barcoded 5' primer, a second PCR was run for about 6 to 12 cycles. TCRdb used MiXCR to reprocess the 5' RACE reads, holding one entry per CDR3 protein. The sample has fewer than 1,200,000 distinct CDR3 sequences, around 25% seen once. The CDR3 has 12 amino acids. With 3 bases removed from V and 2 bases from J, the gap between germline ends came to 5 bases. Germline CDR1 and CDR2: MDHEN and SYDVKM. This clonotype has a handful of counts. The data also belong to a second study, concerning T cells of mothers and their children.

The specimen sequenced was blood. The gene calls are TRBV28 and TRBJ2-7; D is uncertain. This sequence originates from a girl aged 2-10 years in good health. This chain's CDR3 is CASSFHAYEQYF. CDR3 DNA: TGTGCCAGCAGTTTCCACGCCTACGAGCAGTACTTC.